The clone carrying this TCR beta chain has more than one count but fewer than ten. The antigen is unknown. These data are taken from a study of early T cells in non-severe SARS-CoV-2 infection. Study-wide results and caveats: VDJdb matching, biased toward anti-spike CD8 responses, missed private and CD4 specificities.

J gave up 1 base and V 7 bases, and 6 bases lay outside the gene matches. Germline lookup yields CDR1 MDHEN and CDR2 SYDVKM. The CDR3 runs to 15 residues. Individual cDNA molecules received unique molecular identifiers. TCRdb reprocessed the 5' RACE reads with MiXCR, giving one entry per CDR3 protein. The sample gives tens of thousands of distinct CDR3 sequences, around an eighth of which show up once; around 4.7% is in the top ten. Input material: whole blood. The chain carries TRBV28 and TRBJ2-7; 11 positions agree with TRBD2. The receptor was derived from an adult who was a healthcare worker with PCR-confirmed SARS-CoV-2 infection or an uninfected control (not recorded which). In DNA, the CDR3 is TGTGCCAGCACCGATCTAGCGGGGGGATCCTACGAGCAGTACTTC. Amino acids: CASTDLAGGSYEQYF. Looking up the rest from reference TRBV28 and TRBJ2-7 gives the full variable domain: DVKVTQSSRYLVKRTGEKVFLECVQDMDHENMFWYRQDPGLGLRLIYFSYDVKMKEKGDIPEGYSVSREKKERFSLILESASTNQTSMYLCASTDLAGGSYEQYFGPGTRLTVT.